The 30 T cell receptor beta chains below all came from one sample that was sequenced in a study of cytomegalovirus exposure and HLA in healthy donors. 60 Vbeta and 13 Jbeta primers were used in PCR. Only in-frame clones appear in the TCRdb table, and some are missing; sequencing was by immunoSEQ multiplex PCR. The sample consists of 140,000 to 150,000 clones, 55% to 85% of them appearing once. The sample consisted of PBMCs. The receptor source for this set is a man between 40 and 49 years old in good health and CMV-seronegative.

The V and J genes are TRBV9 and TRBJ1-2; D perhaps matches TRBD1 (5 bases). The germline V and J ends were trimmed by 0 bases and 1 base, with 16 bases remaining between them. CDR1 SGDLS and CDR2 YYNGEE come from the germline V gene. The CDR3 covers 17 residues. The CDR3: CASSVAPWAQGNYGYTF. The CDR3 region has the DNA TGTGCCAGCAGCGTAGCCCCATGGGCGCAGGGTAACTATGGCTACACCTTC.

The chain carries TRBV6-5 and TRBJ1-5, with 10 bases matching TRBD1. The CDR3 has 16 residues. Germline CDR1 and CDR2: MNHEY and SVGAGI. Trimming cost V 4 bases and J 6 bases; bases outside gene matches: 9. CDR3 sequence: CASSSRDRGSGQPQHF. In DNA form, the CDR3 reads TGTGCCAGCAGTTCCCGGGACAGGGGTTCGGGTCAGCCCCAGCATTTT.

This chain links TRBV9 with TRBJ2-1; 8 nucleotides align to TRBD2. The V segment lost 0 bases and the J segment 4 bases; nucleotides outside the gene matches: 6. CDR1 and CDR2 from the germline V gene are SGDLS and YYNGEE. This CDR3 is 16 amino acids long. The CDR3 sequence is CASSVEAGVKYNEQFF. CDR3 coding DNA: TGTGCCAGCAGCGTAGAAGCGGGGGTCAAGTACAATGAGCAGTTCTTC.

This chain links TRBV4-2 with TRBJ2-2, with TRBD2 matching over 15 bases. CDR3 length: 18 amino acids. Germline V CDR1 and CDR2: LGHNA, YNFKEQ. Unmatched junction bases numbered 4, after V lost 0 bases and J lost 5 bases. CDR3 region: CASSQDRTSGGGTGELFF. The CDR3, as DNA: TGTGCCAGCAGCCAAGATCGGACTAGCGGGGGGGGGACCGGGGAGCTGTTTTTT.

The V gene is TRBV4-1, the J gene TRBJ2-7, with D tentatively TRBD2 (6 bases). The V gene lost 4 bases and the J gene lost 6 bases, with 19 bases spanning the gap. Germline V lookup: CDR1 MGHRA, CDR2 YSYEKL. This CDR3 has 15 residues. The CDR3 reads CASSLSGTRPLEQYF. CDR3 nucleotides: TGCGCCAGCAGCCTATCCGGGACTCGCCCGCTCGAGCAGTACTTC.

The chain links TRBV25-1 to TRBJ2-3; possibly TRBD1 for D (5 bases). Germline-derived CDR1 and CDR2 are MGHDK and SYGVNS. The CDR3 length is 14 residues. Between the trimmed V and J ends, which lost 3 bases and 1 base, there was a span of 8 bases. For the CDR3, the DNA is TGTGCCAGCAGTGACAGGGTAGGCACAGATACGCAGTATTTT. Translated: CASSDRVGTDTQYF.

This clone was picked up one time. The chain combines TRBV28 with TRBJ2-7; 8 bases fit TRBD1. Germline V gene data show CDR1 as MDHEN and CDR2 as SYDVKM. This CDR3 has 14 amino acids. V trimming: 0 bases; J trimming: 6 bases; junction bases outside the gene matches: 4. CDR3 sequence reads: CASSLWDRAPEQYF. The CDR3 DNA reads TGTGCCAGCAGTTTATGGGACAGGGCTCCCGAGCAGTACTTC.

The chain carries TRBV2 and TRBJ1-5, with 7 bases identical to TRBD1. The V gene's germline CDR1 is SNHLY and CDR2 FYNNEI. The trim removed 8 bases at V and 3 bases at J, leaving 7 bases unmatched. The CDR3 spans 14 residues. The CDR3 DNA follows: TGTGCCAGCGGAAGACAGGGTAACAATCAGCCCCAGCATTTT. Translating it yields CASGRQGNNQPQHF.

This chain links TRBV10-3 with TRBJ2-7; 9 bases fit TRBD1. Unmatched junction bases numbered 14, after V lost 10 bases and J lost 4 bases. Germline V CDR1 and CDR2: ENHRY, SYGVKD. The CDR3 covers 15 residues. This chain's CDR3 is CATTPVDRGFYEQYF. For the CDR3, the DNA is TGTGCCACCACACCTGTGGACAGGGGATTTTACGAGCAGTACTTC.

The V call is TRBV30, the J call TRBJ2-7, with 15 positions matching TRBD2. Trimming at V came to 4 bases and at J to 0 bases, leaving 7 bases not matched to a gene. The germline CDR1 and CDR2 sequences are GTSNPN and SVGIG (reference sequence). CDR3 length equals 17 residues. This CDR3 reads CAWTWTSGRASSYEQYF. Here the CDR3 DNA reads TGTGCCTGGACTTGGACTAGCGGGAGGGCCAGCTCCTACGAGCAGTACTTC.

The CDR3 is CASMGRDTQYF. DNA for the CDR3: TGTGCCAGCATGGGCAGGGATACGCAGTATTTT. The chain employs TRBV7-9 and TRBJ2-3; D unclear. The ends were cut back, 7 bases at V and 6 bases at J, with 8 bases in the middle. Germline CDR1 and CDR2: SEHNR and FQNEAQ (reference sequence). This CDR3 region has 11 residues.

This clone was picked up a small number of times. The chain combines TRBV7-8 with TRBJ2-6, with 8 bases aligning to TRBD1. CDR1 and CDR2 from the germline V gene are SGHVS and FQNEAQ. This CDR3 has 18 amino acids. V gave up 6 bases and J gave up 0 bases; unmatched junction bases: 10. As DNA, the CDR3 is TGTGCCAGCAGTTCCCCCCGGACAGGGCTCTCTGGGGCCAACGTCCTGACTTTC. It codes for CASSSPRTGLSGANVLTF.

The table lists this clone with a few counts. The V gene is TRBV14, the J gene TRBJ2-1, with 9 bases matching TRBD2. The CDR3 is 16 amino acids. The V and J ends lost 2 bases and 8 bases, in that order; junction bases with no gene match: 10. Germline values: CDR1 SGHDN, CDR2 FVKESK. The CDR3 region is CASSQLWSGRMHEQFF. The CDR3 coding sequence is TGTGCCAGCAGCCAATTGTGGAGCGGGAGGATGCATGAGCAGTTCTTC.

This chain's CDR3 is CAGKADSTDTQYF. The DNA of the CDR3 is TGTGCCGGAAAAGCGGATAGCACAGATACGCAGTATTTT. The chain combines TRBV2 with TRBJ2-3; D might be TRBD2 (5 bases). The CDR3 is 13 residues long. Germline-derived CDR1 and CDR2 are SNHLY and FYNNEI. The V end was cut by 11 bases, the J end by 0 bases, with 12 bases between.

The chain couples TRBV30 to TRBJ2-1, with TRBD1 matching over 8 bases. CDR1 and CDR2 (germline): GTSNPN, SVGIG (reference sequence). This CDR3 region has 12 residues. With V trimmed by 4 bases and J by 9 bases, 5 bases remained unmatched. CDR3 region: CAWNQGAREQFF. Here the CDR3 DNA reads TGTGCCTGGAATCAGGGGGCACGTGAGCAGTTCTTC.

CDR3: CASSLKTGLSGNTIYF. The CDR3 coding sequence is TGTGCCAGCAGCTTGAAGACAGGCCTCTCTGGAAACACCATATATTTT. The chain links TRBV5-6 to TRBJ1-3; D is possibly TRBD1 (6 bases). Germline lookup yields CDR1 SGHDT and CDR2 YYEEEE. V was clipped by 1 base and J by 0 bases, with 11 bases between them. This CDR3 has 16 residues.

The V gene is TRBV30, the J gene TRBJ2-3; tentative D call: TRBD1 (5 bases). V lost 0 bases and J lost 10, with 17 bases in between. Germline V lookup: CDR1 GTSNPN, CDR2 SVGIG (reference sequence). This CDR3 has 14 residues. The CDR3 reads CAWSVFMQNRPQYF. The CDR3 DNA is TGTGCCTGGAGTGTATTCATGCAGAACAGGCCGCAGTATTTT.

The chain combines TRBV27 with TRBJ2-2; D is perhaps TRBD2 (8 bases). The germline V and J ends were trimmed by 3 bases and 4 bases, with 15 bases remaining between them. The germline CDR1 and CDR2 sequences are MNHEY and SMNVEV (reference sequence). This CDR3 spans 16 amino acids. DNA for the CDR3: TGTGCCAGCAGTTTCGGGAGGGGGCACGGCACCGGGGAGCTGTTTTTT. Translation: CASSFGRGHGTGELFF.

The gene calls are TRBV5-1 and TRBJ1-3; 11 bases align to TRBD1. Trimming removed 3 bases from V and 2 bases from J; junction bases left unmatched: 10. The CDR3 loop spans 18 amino acids. Germline loops: CDR1 SGHRS, CDR2 YFSETQ. The CDR3 DNA reads as TGCGCCAGCAGCTCCGGGACAGGGGGGATTTATCCTGGAAACACCATATATTTT. Protein product: CASSSGTGGIYPGNTIYF.

The chain combines TRBV28 with TRBJ2-1, with TRBD1 identical over 8 bases. Germline trimming cut 3 bases from V and 0 bases from J; bases unmatched to any gene: 7. The germline V gene has CDR1 MDHEN and CDR2 SYDVKM. CDR3 size: 17 residues. The CDR3 region has the DNA TGTGCCAGCAGTTTGGTCCAGGGGGCCAGCTCCTACAATGAGCAGTTCTTC. It codes for CASSLVQGASSYNEQFF.

This sequence joins TRBV11-3 and TRBJ1-1; no firm D call. V was clipped by 5 bases and J by 1 base, with 23 bases between them. Germline V gene lookup returns CDR1 SGHNT and CDR2 YENEEA. The length of the CDR3 is 18 residues. CDR3 sequence: CASSVVGRGSGSNTEAFF. CDR3 bases: TGTGCCAGCAGCGTAGTGGGCCGGGGTAGTGGATCGAACACTGAAGCTTTCTTT.

V gene TRBV7-9 combines with J gene TRBJ1-3, with 12 bases matching TRBD1. The J segment lost 8 bases and the V segment lost 4 bases, leaving 3 bases of the junction unmatched. Per the germline V gene, CDR1 is SEHNR and CDR2 is FQNEAQ (reference sequence). This CDR3 region has 14 residues. The CDR3 nucleotides are TGTGCCAGCAGCTGGGGACAGGGGGCTGACACCATATATTTT. This gives the protein CASSWGQGADTIYF.

CDR3 coding DNA: TGTGCCTGGAGTCCGGGAGTATCCTACAATGAGCAGTTCTTC. This sequence encodes CAWSPGVSYNEQFF. This chain connects TRBV30 to TRBJ2-1; D might be TRBD2 (6 bases). The CDR3 contains 14 residues. Germline CDR1 and CDR2: GTSNPN and SVGIG (reference sequence). The germline V and J ends were trimmed by 2 bases and 1 base, with 9 bases remaining between them.

This clone was seen a single time. The chain links TRBV9 to TRBJ1-2, with 9 bases identical to TRBD1. The CDR3 contains 15 residues. The germline gives CDR1 SGDLS, CDR2 YYNGEE. J was trimmed by 4 bases and V by 1 base; bases with no gene match: 5. CDR3 nucleotide sequence: TGTGCCAGCAGCGTAATGGGACAGGGCATCTATGGCTACACCTTC. This translates into CASSVMGQGIYGYTF.

This chain links TRBV5-4 with TRBJ2-3; 9 positions match TRBD2. Germline V CDR1 and CDR2: SGHNT, YYREEE (reference sequence). V dropped 4 bases and J dropped 6; count of bases not matched to a gene: 12. The CDR3 covers 16 residues. CDR3 bases: TGTGCCAGCAGCCGAAGCGGGGGGTCCTCCGGGGATACGCAGTATTTT. This translates into CASSRSGGSSGDTQYF.

This chain links TRBV7-9 with TRBJ2-1; TRBD2 matches at 11 bases. Germline assignment: CDR1 SEHNR and CDR2 FQNEAQ (reference sequence). V was clipped by 5 bases and J by 4 bases; unmatched bases: 7. The CDR3 consists of 16 residues. The CDR3 nucleotides read TGTGCCAGCAGCCCACCACTAGCGGGGGAGTACAATGAGCAGTTCTTC. Translation: CASSPPLAGEYNEQFF.

V gene TRBV7-9 combines with J gene TRBJ1-3; D call uncertain. Germline loops: CDR1 SEHNR, CDR2 FQNEAQ (reference sequence). Trimming removed 1 base at V and 4 bases at J, with 11 bases between. The CDR3 is 15 amino acids. The CDR3 region is CASSLGSGEGNTIYF. The CDR3 coding sequence is TGTGCCAGCAGCTTAGGAAGTGGAGAGGGAAACACCATATATTTT.

V is TRBV5-6 and J is TRBJ2-7, with a tentative D call TRBD2 (6 bases). Germline V gives CDR1 SGHDT, CDR2 YYEEEE. The CDR3 length is 15 residues. The ends were cut back, 1 base at V and 7 bases at J, with 18 bases in the middle. CDR3 amino acids: CASSLSGREVEEQYF. The DNA of the CDR3 is TGTGCCAGCAGCTTGTCGGGCAGGGAGGTAGAAGAGCAGTACTTC.

J is TRBJ1-4 and V is TRBV9; D remains unclear. Trimming pared 0 bases from V and 7 bases from J, leaving 10 bases between. Germline V CDR1 and CDR2: SGDLS, YYNGEE. CDR3 size: 14 residues. CDR3 protein: CASSVGSGSEKLFF. The DNA for the CDR3 is TGTGCCAGCAGCGTAGGGAGCGGAAGTGAAAAACTGTTTTTT.

The chain combines TRBV5-8 with TRBJ2-3; TRBD1 might be the D (5 bases). There are 15 residues in the CDR3. The germline CDR1 and CDR2 sequences are SGHTS and YDEGEE. Trimming took off 4 bases at V and 0 bases at J, with 12 bases between the two ends. The CDR3 reads CASSPLGASTDTQYF. CDR3 sequence (DNA): TGTGCCAGCAGCCCTTTAGGGGCTAGCACAGATACGCAGTATTTT.